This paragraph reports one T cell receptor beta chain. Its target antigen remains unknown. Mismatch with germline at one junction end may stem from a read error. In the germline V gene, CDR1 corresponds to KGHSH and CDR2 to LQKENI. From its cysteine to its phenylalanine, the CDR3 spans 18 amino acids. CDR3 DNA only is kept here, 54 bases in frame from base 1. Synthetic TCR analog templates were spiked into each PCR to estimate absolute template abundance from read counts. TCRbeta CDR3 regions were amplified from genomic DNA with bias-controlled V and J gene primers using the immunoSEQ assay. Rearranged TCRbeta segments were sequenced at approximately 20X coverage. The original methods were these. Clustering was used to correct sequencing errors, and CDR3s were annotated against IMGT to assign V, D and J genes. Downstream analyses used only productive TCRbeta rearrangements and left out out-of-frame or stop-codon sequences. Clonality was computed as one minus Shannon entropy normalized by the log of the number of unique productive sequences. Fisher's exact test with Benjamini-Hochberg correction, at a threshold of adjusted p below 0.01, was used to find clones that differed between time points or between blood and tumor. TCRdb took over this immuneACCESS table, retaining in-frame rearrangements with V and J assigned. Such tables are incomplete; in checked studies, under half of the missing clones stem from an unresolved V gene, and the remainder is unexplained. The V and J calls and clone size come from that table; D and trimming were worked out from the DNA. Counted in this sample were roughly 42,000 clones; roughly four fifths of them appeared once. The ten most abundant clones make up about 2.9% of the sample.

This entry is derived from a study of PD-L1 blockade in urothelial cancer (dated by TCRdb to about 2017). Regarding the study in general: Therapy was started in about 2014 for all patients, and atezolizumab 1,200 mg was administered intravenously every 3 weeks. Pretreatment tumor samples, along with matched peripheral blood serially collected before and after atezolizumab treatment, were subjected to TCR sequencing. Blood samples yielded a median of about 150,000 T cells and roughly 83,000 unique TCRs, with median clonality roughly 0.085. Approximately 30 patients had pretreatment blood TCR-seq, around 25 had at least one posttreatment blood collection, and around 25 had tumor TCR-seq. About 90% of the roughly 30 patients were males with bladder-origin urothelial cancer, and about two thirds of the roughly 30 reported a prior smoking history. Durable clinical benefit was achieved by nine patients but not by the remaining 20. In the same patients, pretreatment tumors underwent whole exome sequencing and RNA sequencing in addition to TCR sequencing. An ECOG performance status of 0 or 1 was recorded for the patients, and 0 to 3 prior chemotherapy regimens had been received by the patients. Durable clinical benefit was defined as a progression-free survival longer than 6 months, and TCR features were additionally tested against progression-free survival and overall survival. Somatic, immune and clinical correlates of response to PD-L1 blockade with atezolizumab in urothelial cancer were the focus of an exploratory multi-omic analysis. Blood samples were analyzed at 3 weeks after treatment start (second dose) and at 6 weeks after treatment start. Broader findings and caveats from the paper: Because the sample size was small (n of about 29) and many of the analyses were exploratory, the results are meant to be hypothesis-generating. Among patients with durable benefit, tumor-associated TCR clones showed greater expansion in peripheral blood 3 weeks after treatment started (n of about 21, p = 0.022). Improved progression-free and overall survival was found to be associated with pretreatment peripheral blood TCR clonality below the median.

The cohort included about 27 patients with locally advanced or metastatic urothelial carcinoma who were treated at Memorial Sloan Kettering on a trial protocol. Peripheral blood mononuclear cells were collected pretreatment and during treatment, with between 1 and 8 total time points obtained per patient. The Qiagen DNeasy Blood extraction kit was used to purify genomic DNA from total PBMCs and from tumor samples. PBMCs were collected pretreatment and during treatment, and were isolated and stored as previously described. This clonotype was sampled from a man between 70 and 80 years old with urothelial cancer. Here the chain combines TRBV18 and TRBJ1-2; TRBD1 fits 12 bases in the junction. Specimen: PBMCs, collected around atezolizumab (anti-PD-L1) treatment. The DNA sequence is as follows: TGTGCCAGCTCAGCATTACCGGGACAGGGGGCTTCTAATTATGGCTACACCTTC. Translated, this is CASSALPGQGASNYGYTF.